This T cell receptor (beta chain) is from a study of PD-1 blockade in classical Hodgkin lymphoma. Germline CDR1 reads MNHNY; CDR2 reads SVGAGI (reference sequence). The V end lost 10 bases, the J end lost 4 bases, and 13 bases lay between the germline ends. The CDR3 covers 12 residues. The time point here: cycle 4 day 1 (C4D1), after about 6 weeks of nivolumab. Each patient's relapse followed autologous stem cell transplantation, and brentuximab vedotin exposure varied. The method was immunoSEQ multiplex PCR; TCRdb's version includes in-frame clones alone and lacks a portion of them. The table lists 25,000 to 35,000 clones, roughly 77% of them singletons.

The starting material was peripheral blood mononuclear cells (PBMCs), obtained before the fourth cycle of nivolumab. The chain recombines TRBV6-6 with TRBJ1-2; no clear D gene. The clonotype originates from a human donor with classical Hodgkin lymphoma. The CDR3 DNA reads TGTGCCACCCCAAATCCCCTCTATGGCTACACCTTC. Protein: CATPNPLYGYTF.